The clone carrying this TCR beta chain was seen many times. Its antigen remains unknown. This sample is drawn from a study of T-cell memory formation after mild COVID-19. Broader study findings: Most CD4+ clones that shrank were in CM and EM, while CD8+ ones turned up in EMRA. Some clones that responded were present in memory (sampled pre-infection), which suggests cross-reactive memory joined. Clones contracting across day 15 to 85 had a balanced CD4/CD8 profile; later expanding clones leaned CD4+. Second-wave clones that peaked on day 37 lacked confirmed SARS-CoV-2 specificity.

TCRdb reprocessed the 5' RACE reads with MiXCR, giving one entry per CDR3 protein. The table includes about 110,000 distinct CDR3 sequences, 14% detected once. This TCR was recovered from a man aged 18 to 30 who had mild COVID-19 (a few samples of this study predate the infection). Cell type and time point are not known. Sequencing used PBMCs or a T cell subset sorted from them (not recorded which).

The CDR3 is CASSRPGLGSYEQYF. For the CDR3, the DNA is TGTGCCAGCAGCCGGCCGGGACTTGGCTCCTACGAGCAGTACTTC. J is TRBJ2-7 and V is TRBV7-2; D is perhaps TRBD2 (6 bases). Germline V CDR1 and CDR2: SGHTA, FQGNSA. The length of the CDR3 is 15 residues. V gave up 5 bases and J gave up 0 bases, with 14 bases separating them.